A single sample is the source of the 7 T cell receptor beta chains below, sequenced in a study of post-analysis software for immune sequencing data (dated by TCRdb to about 2015). No antigens are known for them. The method was PCR. Sequencing instrument: Illumina HiSeq 2500. To reduce PCR and sequencing biases, unique molecular identifiers were built into the TCR beta cDNA libraries. In TCRdb, the public reads were trimmed at Q25 with fastp and aligned with MiXCR, with productive beta chains retained. Rows with a matching CDR3 protein are joined into one entry that keeps the most common DNA and genes. A total of approximately 360,000 distinct CDR3 sequences appear in this sample, around 33% of them only once. The ten largest clonotypes hold around 15% of the sample. The full study reports these points: Significantly higher frequencies in patients than in controls were found for roughly 5 TRBV segments, including TRBV5-6, TRBV5-1 and TRBV20-1.

The source material was blood. These receptors were collected from a girl aged 5 to 17 with multiple sclerosis.

The chain carries TRBV6-6 and TRBJ2-1; D may be TRBD2 (5 bases). Germline values: CDR1 MNHNY, CDR2 SVGAGI (reference sequence). Trimming pared 6 bases from V and 9 bases from J, leaving 12 bases between. The CDR3 sequence is 12 residues long. The CDR3 protein is CASSFRSGEQFF. In nucleotides, the CDR3 is TGTGCCAGCAGCTTCCGAAGCGGTGAGCAGTTCTTC.

This clonotype was picked up one time. With a much larger clone just one base away, this may be a read error. This chain uses TRBV6-1 with TRBJ2-3; D is undetermined. CDR3 length: 12 amino acids. CDR1 and CDR2 from the germline V gene are MNHNS and SASEGT. The chain's CDR3 is CASSRDGDTRYF. The CDR3 coding sequence is TGTGCCAGCAGCCGCGACGGAGATACGCGGTATTTT.

In this sample, this clonotype turned up a few times. The genes are TRBV5-5 and TRBJ2-5; perhaps TRBD1 as D (6 bases). This CDR3 has 16 amino acids. Per germline, CDR1 SGHKS and CDR2 YYEKEE (reference sequence). V lost 3 bases to trimming and J lost 2 bases, with 17 bases between them. CDR3 in DNA: TGTGCCAGCAGCTCGATACAGGGTTGGGAGCAAGAGACCCAGTACTTC. Its translation is CASSSIQGWEQETQYF.

The rearrangement joins TRBV12-3 or TRBV12-4 to TRBJ1-6; a possible D gene is TRBD1 (5 bases). Trimming cost V 5 bases and J 6 bases, with 17 bases left between them. This CDR3 region has 16 residues. CDR3 in amino acids: CASSPNNGGGNSPLHF. The CDR3 DNA sequence: TGTGCCAGCAGTCCAAATAATGGGGGTGGTAATTCACCCCTCCACTTT.

In the case of this clonotype: Compared with germline, one end of the junction differs, possibly owing to a read error. V is TRBV6-1 and J is TRBJ1-5, with D unresolved. Germline CDR1 MNHNS, CDR2 SASEGT. The length of the CDR3 is 15 residues. The CDR3 here is CACSELEESNQPQHF. The CDR3 DNA sequence: TGTGCCTGCAGTGAATTGGAGGAGAGCAATCAGCCCCAGCATTTT.

Concerning this clonotype itself: This clone may be a read error of a much larger clone one base away. This chain joins TRBV4-2 and TRBJ2-1, with 13 positions matching TRBD2. The end of the DNA aligns better with TRBJ2-7, so the J call may be wrong. The V gene's germline CDR1 is LGHNA and CDR2 YNFKEQ. There are 15 residues in the CDR3. The CDR3 bases are TGTGCCAGCAGCCTGACTAGCGGGGGGTACAATGAGCAGTACTTC. It yields the protein CASSLTSGGYNEQYF.

This clonotype was found a few times. This sequence joins TRBV20-1 and TRBJ2-5, with a tentative D call TRBD2 (6 bases). The end of the DNA aligns better with TRBJ2-7, so the J call may be wrong. This CDR3 is built from 14 residues. The germline gives CDR1 DFQATT, CDR2 SNEGSKA (reference sequence). The CDR3 nucleotides are TGCAGTGCTCGGGCGGGGACGGAGGACGACGAGCAGTACTTC. This translates into CSARAGTEDDEQYF.